This paragraph covers one TCR beta chain sequence. The data were obtained in a study of blood T cell repertoires in COVID-19. Study as a whole: COVID-19 samples collected from the United States, Italy and Spain covered acute and convalescent phases. T cells, B-cell-depleted T cells, or PBMCs supplied cDNA or gDNA.

The CDR3 runs to 11 residues. Trimming took off 7 bases at V and 10 bases at J, with 13 bases between the two ends. Authors' processing steps: Amplified reference gene primers provided the basis for estimating nucleated cell counts. Data came from immunoSEQ multiplex PCR; TCRdb stores just in-frame clones and leaves some out. Clonal size and the V and J genes are those of that table, whereas D and trimming came from the DNA. Of roughly 140,000 clones listed, around 74% were seen once; the top ten hold 3.5% to 4.5%. The chain couples TRBV12-3 or TRBV12-4 to TRBJ1-1; possible D gene TRBD1, 5 bases. This TCR came from a woman of 80 years or more with acute or convalescent COVID-19. Sequencing was performed on peripheral blood. The chain's CDR3 is CASTLGGRAFF. In DNA, the CDR3 is TGTGCCAGCACCCTCGGGGGTAGAGCTTTCTTT.